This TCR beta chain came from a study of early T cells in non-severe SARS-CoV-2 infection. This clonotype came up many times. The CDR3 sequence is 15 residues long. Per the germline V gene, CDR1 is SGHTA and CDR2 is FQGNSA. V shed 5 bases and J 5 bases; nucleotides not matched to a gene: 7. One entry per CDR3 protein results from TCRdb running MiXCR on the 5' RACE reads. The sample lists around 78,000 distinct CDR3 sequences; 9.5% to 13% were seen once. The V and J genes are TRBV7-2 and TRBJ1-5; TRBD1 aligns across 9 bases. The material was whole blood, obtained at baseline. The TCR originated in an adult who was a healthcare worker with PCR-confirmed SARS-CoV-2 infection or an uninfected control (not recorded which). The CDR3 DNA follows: TGTGCCAGCAGCCGTCGACAGGGGGGGGATCAGCCCCAGCATTTT. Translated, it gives CASSRRQGGDQPQHF.